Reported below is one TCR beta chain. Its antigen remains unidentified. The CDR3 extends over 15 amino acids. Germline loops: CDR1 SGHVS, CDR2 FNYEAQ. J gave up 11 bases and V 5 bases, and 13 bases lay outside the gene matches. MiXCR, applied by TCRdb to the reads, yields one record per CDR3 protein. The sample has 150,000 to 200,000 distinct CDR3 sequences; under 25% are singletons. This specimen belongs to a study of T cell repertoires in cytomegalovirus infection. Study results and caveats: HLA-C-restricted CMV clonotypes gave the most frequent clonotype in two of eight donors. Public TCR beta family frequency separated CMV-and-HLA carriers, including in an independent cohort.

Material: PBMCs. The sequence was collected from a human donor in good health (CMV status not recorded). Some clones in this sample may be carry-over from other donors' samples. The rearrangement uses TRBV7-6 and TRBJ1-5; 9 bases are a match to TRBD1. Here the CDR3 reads CASSDGTGSILAQHF. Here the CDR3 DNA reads TGTGCCAGCAGCGACGGGACAGGGTCAATCTTAGCCCAGCATTTT.